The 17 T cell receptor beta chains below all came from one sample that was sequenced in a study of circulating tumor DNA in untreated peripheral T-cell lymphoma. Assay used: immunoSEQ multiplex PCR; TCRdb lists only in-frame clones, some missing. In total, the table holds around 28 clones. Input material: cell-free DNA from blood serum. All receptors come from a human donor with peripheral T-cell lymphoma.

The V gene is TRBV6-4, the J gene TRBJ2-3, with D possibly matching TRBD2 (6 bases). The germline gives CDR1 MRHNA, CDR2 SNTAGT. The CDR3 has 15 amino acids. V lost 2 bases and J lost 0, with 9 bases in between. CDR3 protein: CASSDAAGSTDTQYF. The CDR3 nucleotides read TGTGCCAGCAGTGACGCGGCGGGGAGCACAGATACGCAGTATTTT.

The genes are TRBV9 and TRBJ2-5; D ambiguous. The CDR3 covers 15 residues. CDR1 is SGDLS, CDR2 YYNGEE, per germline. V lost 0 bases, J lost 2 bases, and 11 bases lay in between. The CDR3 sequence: CASSVAAGPQETQYF. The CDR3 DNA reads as TGTGCCAGCAGCGTAGCTGCAGGACCGCAAGAGACCCAGTACTTC.

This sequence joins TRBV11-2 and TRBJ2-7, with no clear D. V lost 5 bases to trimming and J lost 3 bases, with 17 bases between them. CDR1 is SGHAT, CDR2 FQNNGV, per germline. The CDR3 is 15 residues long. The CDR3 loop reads CASSPPSAWIYEQYF. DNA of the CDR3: TGTGCCAGCAGCCCCCCCTCCGCGTGGATCTACGAGCAGTACTTC.

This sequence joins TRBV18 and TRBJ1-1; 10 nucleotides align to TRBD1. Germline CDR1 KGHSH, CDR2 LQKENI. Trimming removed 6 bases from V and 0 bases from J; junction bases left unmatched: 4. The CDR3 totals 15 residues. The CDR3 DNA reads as TGTGCCAGCTCTCGAGGGACAGGGGTGAACACTGAAGCTTTCTTT. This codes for CASSRGTGVNTEAFF.

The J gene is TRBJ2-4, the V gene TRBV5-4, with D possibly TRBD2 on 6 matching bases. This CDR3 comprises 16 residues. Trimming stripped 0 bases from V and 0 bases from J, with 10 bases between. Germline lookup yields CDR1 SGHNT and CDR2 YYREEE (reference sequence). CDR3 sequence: CASSLDGGIAKNIQYF. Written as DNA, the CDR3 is TGTGCCAGCAGCTTGGATGGCGGGATAGCCAAAAACATTCAGTACTTC.

The chain's CDR3 is CSAGGASGFDEQFF. The CDR3 DNA reads TGCAGCGCGGGGGGGGCTAGCGGCTTTGATGAGCAGTTCTTC. V gene TRBV29-1 combines with J gene TRBJ2-1; 8 bases map to TRBD2. V shed 7 bases, J shed 8 bases, and the junction held 13 bases outside the gene matches. CDR1 is SQVTM and CDR2 is ANQGSEA in the germline V gene. The CDR3 length is 14 residues.

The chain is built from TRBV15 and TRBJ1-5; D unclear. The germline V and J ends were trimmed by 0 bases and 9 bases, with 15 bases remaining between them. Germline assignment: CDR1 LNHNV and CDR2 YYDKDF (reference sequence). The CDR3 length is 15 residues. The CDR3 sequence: CATSRDLGIFRPQHF. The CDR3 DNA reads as TGTGCCACCAGCAGAGATCTGGGAATTTTTCGGCCCCAGCATTTT.

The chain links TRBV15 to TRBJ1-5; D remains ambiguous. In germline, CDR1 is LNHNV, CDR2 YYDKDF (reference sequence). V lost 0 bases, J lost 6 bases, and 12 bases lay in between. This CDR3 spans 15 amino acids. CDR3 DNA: TGTGCCACCAGCAGAGATCTGGGAATTTTTCAGCCCCAGCATTTT. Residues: CATSRDLGIFQPQHF. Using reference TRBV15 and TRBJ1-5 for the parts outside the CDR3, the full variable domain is DAMVIQNPRYQVTQFGKPVTLSCSQTLNHNVMYWYQQKSSQAPKLLFHYYDKDFNNEADTPDNFQSRRPNTSFCFLDIRSPGLGDTAMYLCATSRDLGIFQPQHFGDGTRLSIL.

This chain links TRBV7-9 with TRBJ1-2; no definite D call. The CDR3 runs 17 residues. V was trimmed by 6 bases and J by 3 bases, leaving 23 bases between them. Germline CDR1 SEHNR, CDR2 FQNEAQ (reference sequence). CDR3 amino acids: CASSEESVRSVDYGYTF. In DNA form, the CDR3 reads TGTGCCAGCAGTGAAGAATCAGTTCGGAGCGTCGACTATGGCTACACCTTC.

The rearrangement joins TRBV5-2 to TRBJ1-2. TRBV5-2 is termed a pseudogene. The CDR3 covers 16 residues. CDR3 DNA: TGTGCCAGCAAAGATCATCGAGAGCGAAAGACCTATGGCTACACCTTC. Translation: CASKDHRERKTYGYTF.

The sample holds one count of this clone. The CDR3 region is CASRVQGNSNQPQHF. The DNA of the CDR3 is TGTGCCAGCAGGGTTCAGGGGAATAGCAATCAGCCCCAGCATTTT. V gene TRBV2 combines with J gene TRBJ1-5, with TRBD1 as a possible D gene (6 bases). Between the trimmed V and J ends, which lost 6 bases and 0 bases, there was a span of 12 bases. CDR1 and CDR2 (germline): SNHLY, FYNNEI. The CDR3 extends over 15 amino acids.

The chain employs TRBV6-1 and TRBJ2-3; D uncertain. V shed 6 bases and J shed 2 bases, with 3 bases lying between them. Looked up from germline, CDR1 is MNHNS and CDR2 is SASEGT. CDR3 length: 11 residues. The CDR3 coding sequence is TGTGCCAGCAGCCTCACAGATACGCAGTATTTT. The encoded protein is CASSLTDTQYF.

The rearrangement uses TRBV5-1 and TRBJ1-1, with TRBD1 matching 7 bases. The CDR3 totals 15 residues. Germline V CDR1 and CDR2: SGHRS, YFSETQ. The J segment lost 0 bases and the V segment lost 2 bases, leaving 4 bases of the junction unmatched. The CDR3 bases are TGCGCCAGCAGCTTAGGGGGCAACTTGAACACTGAAGCTTTCTTT. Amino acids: CASSLGGNLNTEAFF.

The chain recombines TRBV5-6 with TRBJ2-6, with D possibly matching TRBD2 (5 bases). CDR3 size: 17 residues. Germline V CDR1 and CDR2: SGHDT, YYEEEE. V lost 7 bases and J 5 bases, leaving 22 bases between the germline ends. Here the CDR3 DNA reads TGTGCCAGCGGACTGGGCAATAGTCAAAGTCGGGCCAACGTCCTGACTTTC. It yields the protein CASGLGNSQSRANVLTF.

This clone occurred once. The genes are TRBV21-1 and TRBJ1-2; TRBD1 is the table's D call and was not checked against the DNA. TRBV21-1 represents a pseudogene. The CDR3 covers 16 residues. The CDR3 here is CASRGGGYRKTYGYTF. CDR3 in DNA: TGTGCCAGCAGAGGTGGGGGCTACAGAAAGACCTATGGCTACACCTTC.

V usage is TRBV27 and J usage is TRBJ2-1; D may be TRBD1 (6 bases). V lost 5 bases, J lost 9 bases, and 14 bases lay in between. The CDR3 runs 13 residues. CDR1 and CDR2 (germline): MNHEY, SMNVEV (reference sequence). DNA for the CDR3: TGTGCCAGCAGTATTCACAGGGTTTCTGAGCAGTTCTTC. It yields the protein CASSIHRVSEQFF.

The CDR3 region is CASRSLMPRKTYGYTF. CDR3 DNA sequence: TGTGCAAGTCGCTCACTAATGCCACGAAAGACCTATGGCTACACCTTC. The chain employs TRBV12-2 and TRBJ1-2. TRBV12-2 is a pseudogene locus. The CDR3 is 16 amino acids.